This T cell receptor (beta chain) originates from a study of patients and donors after allogeneic stem cell transplantation. The CDR3 runs to 14 residues. V lost 3 bases to trimming and J lost 12 bases; unmatched junction nucleotides: 11. TCRdb fed the RT-PCR reads into MiXCR, producing one record per CDR3 protein. The table has about 960,000 distinct CDR3 sequences, roughly 17% seen once. This clonotype has only a few counts. This sequence was found in a human donor who was either an allogeneic HSCT recipient or a stem cell or donor lymphocyte infusion donor (not recorded which). It is not recorded whose cells these are; they may come from a transplant donor. The J gene is TRBJ2-7, the V gene TRBV12-3 or TRBV12-4; 10 bases map to TRBD2. The material sequenced was blood, either unsorted or a sorted T cell fraction (not recorded which). The CDR3 region is CASSLWLAGDYLYF. CDR3 in DNA: TGTGCCAGCAGTTTGTGGCTAGCGGGAGATTATCTGTACTTC.